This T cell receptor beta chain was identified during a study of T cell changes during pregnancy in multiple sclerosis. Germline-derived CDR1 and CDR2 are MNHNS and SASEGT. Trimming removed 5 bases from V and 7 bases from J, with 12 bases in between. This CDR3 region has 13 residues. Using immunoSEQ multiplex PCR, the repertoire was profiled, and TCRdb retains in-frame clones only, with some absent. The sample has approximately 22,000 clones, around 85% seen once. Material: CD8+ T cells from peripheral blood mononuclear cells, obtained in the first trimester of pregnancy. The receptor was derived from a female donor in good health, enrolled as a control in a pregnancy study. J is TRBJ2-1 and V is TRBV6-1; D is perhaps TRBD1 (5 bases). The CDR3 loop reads CASSKLTENEQFF. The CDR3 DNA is TGTGCCAGCAGTAAACTGACAGAGAATGAGCAGTTCTTC.